This T cell receptor (beta chain) stems from a study of cytomegalovirus exposure and HLA in healthy donors. The PCR employed 60 Vbeta primers together with 13 Jbeta primers. Assay used: immunoSEQ multiplex PCR; TCRdb lists only in-frame clones, some missing. The sample lists around 190,000 clones; 70% to 80% were seen once. With regard to this clone: Its target is not known.

Study-level findings and limits: Per a later analysis, roughly 17,000 TCR beta sequences showed association with HLA alleles at 0.05 false discovery rate. Excluded were some V segments that proved indistinguishable, including TRBV6-2 and TRBV6-3.

Deletions cut 0 bases from V and 3 bases from J, with 3 bases between. The CDR3 has 13 amino acids. Germline CDR1 is MNHEY and CDR2 is SVGAGI. The chain recombines TRBV6-5 with TRBJ1-3; no firm D call. The sequence derives from a woman between 25 and 40 years old in good health and CMV-seropositive. Specimen: PBMCs. CDR3 bases: TGTGCCAGCAGTTACTCCCTTGGAAACACCATATATTTT. Translated: CASSYSLGNTIYF.